This entry lists 5 T cell receptor beta chains sequenced from one sample in a study of shared clonotypes between healthy human individuals. The data were produced by immunoSEQ multiplex PCR, yet TCRdb's version contains in-frame clones alone and is incomplete. The sample records under 600,000 clones, around 80% being singletons. Sequenced input: PBMCs. The source of these receptors is a woman in her thirties or forties in good health. Some clones in this sample may be carry-over from other donors' samples.

The rearrangement joins TRBV6-6 to TRBJ1-4; 7 nucleotides align to TRBD1. The CDR3 has 15 amino acids. Trimming took 6 bases from V and 2 from J; bases not matched to a gene: 6. Germline V gene sequence: CDR1 MNHNY, CDR2 SVGAGI (reference sequence). The CDR3 bases are TGTGCCAGCAGACCTCAGGGGGGGACTAATGAAAAACTGTTTTTT. Translation: CASRPQGGTNEKLFF.

As regards this clone: The same CDR3 arises from other DNA sequences in this sample as well. V gene TRBV5-1 combines with J gene TRBJ2-5, with TRBD1 as a possible D gene (6 bases). This CDR3 has 13 amino acids. V shed 3 bases and J shed 2 bases, with 8 bases lying between them. Germline CDR1 and CDR2: SGHRS and YFSETQ. The CDR3 nucleotides are TGCGCCAGCAGCTGGACAGCACAAGAGACCCAGTACTTC. It specifies CASSWTAQETQYF.

The rearrangement joins TRBV6-6 to TRBJ2-2, with unresolved D. The V and J ends lost 7 bases and 4 bases respectively, with 7 bases between them. CDR1 is MNHNY and CDR2 is SVGAGI in the germline V gene (reference sequence). This CDR3 is 12 amino acids long. CDR3 in amino acids: CASTTSTGELFF. Written as DNA, the CDR3 is TGTGCCAGCACCACGAGCACCGGGGAGCTGTTTTTT.

The rearrangement uses TRBV18 and TRBJ1-5, with TRBD1 as a possible D gene (5 bases). CDR1 and CDR2 (germline): KGHSH, LQKENI. The CDR3 is made up of 15 amino acids. The V gene lost 8 bases and the J gene lost 7 bases, with 21 bases spanning the gap. Here the CDR3 DNA reads TGTGCCAGCACCCCCTCGGGTGGGGCCGGCCAGCCCCAGCATTTT. This translates into CASTPSGGAGQPQHF.

V is TRBV10-3 and J is TRBJ1-5; D call uncertain. The CDR3 runs to 14 residues. CDR1 and CDR2 (germline): ENHRY, SYGVKD. Trimming removed 2 bases from V and 5 bases from J, with 10 bases in between. As DNA, the CDR3 is TGTGCCATCAGTGAGGGCAAGGGAGATCAGCCCCAGCATTTT. This sequence encodes CAISEGKGDQPQHF.